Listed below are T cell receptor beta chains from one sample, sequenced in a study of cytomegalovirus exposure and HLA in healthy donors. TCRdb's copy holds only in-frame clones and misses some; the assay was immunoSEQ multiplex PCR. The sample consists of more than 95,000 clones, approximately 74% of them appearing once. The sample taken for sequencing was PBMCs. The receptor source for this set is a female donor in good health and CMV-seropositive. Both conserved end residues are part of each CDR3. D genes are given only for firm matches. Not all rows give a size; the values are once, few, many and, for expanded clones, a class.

CDR3 protein: CASSFRTGGEQYF
CDR3 DNA: TGTGCCAGCAGCTTCAGGACAGGGGGCGAGCAGTACTTC
D gene: TRBD1
J gene: TRBJ2-7
V gene: TRBV11-2
clone size: -

CDR3 protein: CAHRGGNYNEQFF
CDR3 DNA: TGTGCACATCGAGGCGGGAACTACAATGAGCAGTTCTTC
D gene: -
J gene: TRBJ2-1
V gene: TRBV10-3
clone size: -

CDR3 protein: CASSVTGYLSYEQYF
CDR3 DNA: TGTGCCAGCAGCGTAACAGGATACCTTTCCTACGAGCAGTACTTC
D gene: -
J gene: TRBJ2-7
V gene: TRBV11-1
clone size: -

CDR3 protein: CASSRQGGRETQYF
CDR3 DNA: TGTGCCAGCAGCCGACAGGGCGGGCGAGAGACCCAGTACTTC
D gene: TRBD1
J gene: TRBJ2-5
V gene: TRBV7-3
clone size: -

CDR3 protein: CSVKQGAWNEQFF
CDR3 DNA: TGCAGCGTTAAGCAGGGGGCCTGGAATGAGCAGTTCTTC
D gene: TRBD1
J gene: TRBJ2-1
V gene: TRBV29-1
clone size: few

CDR3 protein: CASSYSLSGVEQYF
CDR3 DNA: TGTGCCAGCAGTTACTCGTTATCAGGGGTCGAGCAGTACTTC
D gene: -
J gene: TRBJ2-7
V gene: TRBV6-5
clone size: once

CDR3 protein: CASSFLPGQSNSPLHF
CDR3 DNA: TGCGCCAGCAGTTTCCTCCCGGGACAGAGTAATTCACCCCTCCACTTT
D gene: TRBD1
J gene: TRBJ1-6
V gene: TRBV5-1
clone size: -

CDR3 protein: CASSEVGEVGETQYF
CDR3 DNA: TGTGCCAGCAGTGAAGTTGGGGAGGTCGGAGAGACCCAGTACTTC
D gene: -
J gene: TRBJ2-5
V gene: TRBV6-1
clone size: -

CDR3 protein: CASSQDRGNSPLHF
CDR3 DNA: TGTGCCAGCAGCCAAGACAGGGGAAATTCACCCCTCCACTTT
D gene: -
J gene: TRBJ1-6
V gene: TRBV4-2
clone size: -

CDR3 protein: CASSEARQLYGYTF
CDR3 DNA: TGTGCCAGCAGTGAAGCGCGGCAGTTATATGGCTACACCTTC
D gene: -
J gene: TRBJ1-2
V gene: TRBV6-1
clone size: -

CDR3 protein: CASSPLNTGELFF
CDR3 DNA: TGTGCCAGCAGCCCTTTAAACACCGGGGAGCTGTTTTTT
D gene: -
J gene: TRBJ2-2
V gene: TRBV7-2
clone size: -

CDR3 protein: CASSPGQGNSPLHF
CDR3 DNA: TGTGCCAGCAGCCCGGGACAGGGGAATTCACCCCTCCACTTT
D gene: TRBD1
J gene: TRBJ1-6
V gene: TRBV7-2
clone size: -

CDR3 protein: CASSPSSGTGIYEQYF
CDR3 DNA: TGTGCCAGCAGCCCGAGCTCCGGGACAGGGATATACGAGCAGTACTTC
D gene: TRBD1
J gene: TRBJ2-7
V gene: TRBV9
clone size: -

CDR3 protein: CASSQEVRQETQYF
CDR3 DNA: TGCGCCAGCAGCCAAGAAGTCAGGCAAGAGACCCAGTACTTC
D gene: -
J gene: TRBJ2-5
V gene: TRBV4-1
clone size: -

CDR3 protein: CASRTRDRGRYGYTF
CDR3 DNA: TGTGCCAGTAGGACTCGGGACAGGGGGAGATATGGCTACACCTTC
D gene: TRBD1
J gene: TRBJ1-2
V gene: TRBV19
clone size: -

CDR3 protein: CSVEDRDYGYTF
CDR3 DNA: TGCAGCGTTGAGGACAGGGACTATGGCTACACCTTC
D gene: TRBD1
J gene: TRBJ1-2
V gene: TRBV29-1
clone size: -

CDR3 protein: CASSLEVAASTDTQYF
CDR3 DNA: TGCGCCAGCAGCTTGGAGGTAGCGGCCAGCACAGATACGCAGTATTTT
D gene: -
J gene: TRBJ2-3
V gene: TRBV5-1
clone size: -

CDR3 protein: CSVSSGGMNEQFF
CDR3 DNA: TGCAGCGTTAGTAGCGGGGGTATGAATGAGCAGTTCTTC
D gene: TRBD2
J gene: TRBJ2-1
V gene: TRBV29-1
clone size: -

CDR3 protein: CSVLTGHLYEQYF
CDR3 DNA: TGCAGCGTTTTGACAGGACATCTATACGAGCAGTACTTC
D gene: -
J gene: TRBJ2-7
V gene: TRBV29-1
clone size: -

CDR3 protein: CASSFSGRAPETQYF
CDR3 DNA: TGCGCCAGCAGCTTCAGCGGGAGGGCCCCAGAGACCCAGTACTTC
D gene: TRBD2
J gene: TRBJ2-5
V gene: TRBV5-1
clone size: -

CDR3 protein: CASSPQSSYNSPLHF
CDR3 DNA: TGCGCCAGCAGCCCACAAAGCTCCTATAATTCACCCCTCCACTTT
D gene: -
J gene: TRBJ1-6
V gene: TRBV5-1
clone size: -

CDR3 protein: CASSTTGVGYGYTF
CDR3 DNA: TGTGCCAGCAGCACGACAGGGGTAGGCTATGGCTACACCTTC
D gene: TRBD1
J gene: TRBJ1-2
V gene: TRBV4-2
clone size: -

CDR3 protein: CASSFGQGNQPQHF
CDR3 DNA: TGTGCCAGCAGTTTCGGCCAGGGTAATCAGCCCCAGCATTTT
D gene: -
J gene: TRBJ1-5
V gene: TRBV28
clone size: -

CDR3 protein: CAISESLWTERPYHTEAFF
CDR3 DNA: TGTGCCATCAGTGAGTCACTGTGGACAGAAAGGCCCTATCACACTGAAGCTTTCTTT
D gene: -
J gene: TRBJ1-1
V gene: TRBV10-3
clone size: few

CDR3 protein: CASSTTGVVYEQYF
CDR3 DNA: TGTGCCAGCAGCACAACGGGGGTGGTCTACGAGCAGTACTTC
D gene: -
J gene: TRBJ2-7
V gene: TRBV28
clone size: -

CDR3 protein: CASRTRDTIYF
CDR3 DNA: TGTGCCAGCCGAACGAGGGACACCATATATTTT
D gene: -
J gene: TRBJ1-3
V gene: TRBV6-6
clone size: few

CDR3 protein: CASSQDRVMNTEAFF
CDR3 DNA: TGCGCCAGCAGCCAAGATAGAGTTATGAACACTGAAGCTTTCTTT
D gene: -
J gene: TRBJ1-1
V gene: TRBV4-1
clone size: -

CDR3 protein: CASSNGEAYNEQFF
CDR3 DNA: TGTGCCAGCAGTAACGGGGAGGCCTACAATGAGCAGTTCTTC
D gene: -
J gene: TRBJ2-1
V gene: TRBV6-4
clone size: few

CDR3 protein: CASSLADIYPYNEQFF
CDR3 DNA: TGTGCCAGCAGCTTAGCGGACATTTACCCCTACAATGAGCAGTTCTTC
D gene: -
J gene: TRBJ2-1
V gene: TRBV11-2
clone size: -

CDR3 protein: CASHSSGNTIYF
CDR3 DNA: TGTGCCAGCCACAGTAGTGGAAACACCATATATTTT
D gene: -
J gene: TRBJ1-3
V gene: TRBV6-1
clone size: few

CDR3 protein: CASSETGGMGTQYF
CDR3 DNA: TGTGCCAGCAGTGAGACAGGGGGAATGGGGACCCAGTACTTC
D gene: TRBD1
J gene: TRBJ2-5
V gene: TRBV2
clone size: -

CDR3 protein: CSVEGGLAGAYNEQFF
CDR3 DNA: TGCAGCGTTGAGGGAGGACTAGCGGGAGCCTACAATGAGCAGTTCTTC
D gene: TRBD2
J gene: TRBJ2-1
V gene: TRBV29-1
clone size: -

CDR3 protein: CASSYDRANTEAFF
CDR3 DNA: TGTGCCAGCAGCTACGACAGGGCGAACACTGAAGCTTTCTTT
D gene: TRBD1
J gene: TRBJ1-1
V gene: TRBV28
clone size: few

CDR3 protein: CAWNDRAGEPQHF
CDR3 DNA: TGTGCCTGGAACGACAGGGCTGGAGAGCCCCAGCATTTT
D gene: TRBD1
J gene: TRBJ1-5
V gene: TRBV30
clone size: once

CDR3 protein: CASSPRGTGTYEQYF
CDR3 DNA: TGCGCCAGCAGCCCCAGAGGGACAGGGACCTACGAGCAGTACTTC
D gene: TRBD1
J gene: TRBJ2-7
V gene: TRBV5-1
clone size: -

CDR3 protein: CSAPCDRDGDTEAFF
CDR3 DNA: TGCAGCGCTCCCTGCGACAGGGATGGAGACACTGAAGCTTTCTTT
D gene: TRBD1
J gene: TRBJ1-1
V gene: TRBV29-1
clone size: few

CDR3 protein: CASSQGGGTGHNEKLFF
CDR3 DNA: TGCGCCAGCAGCCAAGGAGGAGGGACAGGGCATAATGAAAAACTGTTTTTT
D gene: TRBD1
J gene: TRBJ1-4
V gene: TRBV4-1
clone size: few

CDR3 protein: CASSEHRGVGQPQHF
CDR3 DNA: TGTGCCAGCAGTGAACACAGGGGTGTAGGTCAGCCCCAGCATTTT
D gene: TRBD1
J gene: TRBJ1-5
V gene: TRBV6-4
clone size: -

CDR3 protein: CSVASGQGTDTQYF
CDR3 DNA: TGCAGCGTTGCCTCCGGACAGGGGACAGATACGCAGTATTTT
D gene: TRBD1
J gene: TRBJ2-3
V gene: TRBV29-1
clone size: once

CDR3 protein: CASSETRDKITGELFF
CDR3 DNA: TGTGCCAGCAGTGAAACCCGGGACAAAATAACCGGGGAGCTGTTTTTT
D gene: -
J gene: TRBJ2-2
V gene: TRBV2
clone size: -

CDR3 protein: CASSDLGQGVDEKLFF
CDR3 DNA: TGTGCCAGCAGCGATCTCGGACAGGGGGTAGACGAAAAACTGTTTTTT
D gene: TRBD1
J gene: TRBJ1-4
V gene: TRBV7-9
clone size: few

CDR3 protein: CASTLGVTGANVLTF
CDR3 DNA: TGTGCCAGCACCTTGGGCGTTACTGGGGCCAACGTCCTGACTTTC
D gene: -
J gene: TRBJ2-6
V gene: TRBV28
clone size: -

CDR3 protein: CAWSKDFTEAFF
CDR3 DNA: TGTGCCTGGAGTAAAGACTTCACTGAAGCTTTCTTT
D gene: -
J gene: TRBJ1-1
V gene: TRBV30
clone size: -

CDR3 protein: CASSSTRGPRSPYEQYF
CDR3 DNA: TGTGCCAGCAGCTCCACTAGGGGGCCACGGTCTCCGTACGAGCAGTACTTC
D gene: TRBD1
J gene: TRBJ2-7
V gene: TRBV7-8
clone size: -

CDR3 protein: CASRFSQQRSAFF
CDR3 DNA: TGTGCCAGCAGGTTCTCCCAGCAGCGGAGTGCTTTCTTT
D gene: -
J gene: TRBJ1-1
V gene: TRBV6-5
clone size: -

CDR3 protein: CASSLAGGGETQYF
CDR3 DNA: TGTGCCAGCAGCTTAGCGGGGGGTGGGGAGACCCAGTACTTC
D gene: TRBD2
J gene: TRBJ2-5
V gene: TRBV5-4
clone size: -

CDR3 protein: CASISELDQEVYGYTF
CDR3 DNA: TGTGCCAGCATTTCAGAACTGGATCAGGAGGTCTATGGCTACACCTTC
D gene: -
J gene: TRBJ1-2
V gene: TRBV5-4
clone size: -

CDR3 protein: CSGEREGRGTQYF
CDR3 DNA: TGCAGCGGAGAGCGGGAGGGCCGCGGTACGCAGTATTTT
D gene: TRBD2
J gene: TRBJ2-3
V gene: TRBV29-1
clone size: -

CDR3 protein: CASSSSIRGGHEQFF
CDR3 DNA: TGTGCCAGCAGTTCCTCGATCCGAGGGGGCCATGAGCAGTTCTTC
D gene: TRBD1
J gene: TRBJ2-1
V gene: TRBV6-4
clone size: -

CDR3 protein: CSVPGQGKYEQYF
CDR3 DNA: TGCAGCGTCCCGGGACAGGGAAAGTACGAGCAGTACTTC
D gene: TRBD1
J gene: TRBJ2-7
V gene: TRBV29-1
clone size: once

CDR3 protein: CAWSAGSSGNTIYF
CDR3 DNA: TGTGCCTGGAGTGCCGGGAGCTCTGGAAACACCATATATTTT
D gene: -
J gene: TRBJ1-3
V gene: TRBV30
clone size: -

CDR3 protein: CASSLDLGSLAGGTGELFF
CDR3 DNA: TGTGCTAGCAGCTTAGATCTGGGATCCTTGGCAGGAGGCACCGGGGAGCTGTTTTTT
D gene: -
J gene: TRBJ2-2
V gene: TRBV7-7
clone size: -

CDR3 protein: CASSLGLAEVGEQFF
CDR3 DNA: TGTGCCAGCAGCTTAGGACTAGCCGAGGTTGGTGAGCAGTTCTTC
D gene: TRBD2
J gene: TRBJ2-1
V gene: TRBV7-2
clone size: -

CDR3 protein: CASSPQGLAGGDTQYF
CDR3 DNA: TGCGCCAGCAGCCCCCAAGGCCTAGCGGGGGGAGATACGCAGTATTTT
D gene: TRBD2
J gene: TRBJ2-3
V gene: TRBV5-1
clone size: -